Below, 9 T cell receptor beta chains from the same sample are listed, as sequenced in a study of T cells expressing NK-cell markers. After re-calling the 5' RACE reads, TCRdb lists one entry per CDR3 protein, DNA absent. The sample is made up of about 390,000 distinct CDR3 sequences, and the top ten hold roughly 10% of it. The sequenced sample was blood T cells: a sorted CD56 or NKG2C T cell subset, CD4+ or CD8+ T cells, or bulk PBMC T cells (not recorded which). Receptors originate from a woman in her forties or fifties in good health.

This chain uses TRBV24-1 with TRBJ2-1. Germline V gene data show CDR1 as KGHDR and CDR2 as SFDVKD. The CDR3 is made up of 11 amino acids. The CDR3 here is CAAQGLGEQFF.

The chain is built from TRBV7-7 and TRBJ2-2; absent DNA, TCRdb's TRBD2 call cannot be checked. Germline-derived CDR1 and CDR2 are SSHAT and FNYEAQ (reference sequence). The length of the CDR3 is 16 residues. CDR3 residues: CASSLRGADAGGELFF.

The chain employs TRBV30 and TRBJ2-7; TCRdb designates TRBD2, a call that cannot be tested without DNA. CDR3 length: 16 amino acids. CDR1 GTSNPN and CDR2 SVGIG come from the germline V gene (reference sequence). CDR3 loop: CAWSVPSTSLWSEQYF.

V and J are TRBV29-1 and TRBJ2-7; TCRdb lists TRBD1, though no DNA is available to test this call. This CDR3 comprises 13 residues. Germline-derived CDR1 and CDR2 are SQVTM and ANQGSEA. The CDR3 region is CSVEWMTGYEQYF.

The J gene is TRBJ1-2, the V gene TRBV12-3 or TRBV12-4; with no DNA, the TCRdb D assignment of TRBD1 cannot be verified. The CDR3 spans 17 residues. This chain's CDR3 is CASLPFGGGPANYGYTF.

CDR3 in amino acids: CASSPRRDRRYNEQFF. V gene TRBV7-2 combines with J gene TRBJ2-1; the D gene TCRdb calls, TRBD1, cannot be checked with no DNA. CDR3 size: 16 residues. CDR1 is SGHTA and CDR2 is FQGNSA in the germline V gene.

The chain carries TRBV27 and TRBJ2-5; the D call from TCRdb, TRBD1, cannot be confirmed without DNA. CDR3 size: 17 residues. Germline V CDR1 and CDR2: MNHEY, SMNVEV (reference sequence). CDR3 region: CASSFRGLGANQETQYF.

The J gene is TRBJ2-2, the V gene TRBV29-1; no DNA is available, so the TRBD1 call from TCRdb remains unchecked. CDR3 length equals 15 residues. Germline V gene sequence: CDR1 SQVTM, CDR2 ANQGSEA. CDR3: CSVGLGTANTGELFF.

CDR3 residues: CASGRTGGRNTEAFF. The chain uses TRBV12-3 or TRBV12-4 and TRBJ1-1; no DNA is available, so the TRBD1 call from TCRdb remains unchecked. This CDR3 is 15 amino acids long.